This T cell receptor (beta chain) was identified in a study of T cells in tumors after PD-1 blockade. Germline CDR1 reads SNHLY; CDR2 reads FYNNEI. V dropped 5 bases and J dropped 4 bases, with 14 bases sitting between them. The CDR3 covers 15 residues. Repertoires were generated with immunoSEQ multiplex PCR, while TCRdb's copy carries only in-frame clones and drops some. The sample comprises some 66,000 clones, approximately 79% of which are singletons, and 4% to 5% rests with the top ten. The chain is built from TRBV2 and TRBJ1-4, with D tentatively TRBD1 (6 bases). This material consisted of PBMCs, taken after anti-PD-1 treatment. The receptor was derived from a human donor with basal cell carcinoma. The CDR3 DNA follows: TGTGCCAGCAGTAAACAGACAGGACTTAATGAAAAACTGTTTTTT. Its protein product is CASSKQTGLNEKLFF.